This T cell receptor beta chain appears in the sequencing data of a study of cytomegalovirus exposure and HLA in healthy donors. Overall study results and limits: Investigators reported approximately 150 TCR beta chains as tied to cytomegalovirus. A link between a missense DCLRE1C variant and TCR beta V- and J-gene trimming emerged from a later analysis. TCR beta sequences reportedly predicted most subjects' HLA-A and HLA-B alleles accurately. Excluded: some indistinguishable V segments such as TRBV6-2 and TRBV6-3.

For this clone: Its antigen remains unidentified.

The PCR ran on 60 Vbeta and 13 Jbeta primers. Clones were sequenced by immunoSEQ multiplex PCR, and TCRdb holds only the in-frame ones, with some missing. The table records about 100,000 clones, 75% to 90% of them present only once. V dropped 0 bases and J dropped 3; count of bases not matched to a gene: 8. The CDR3 has 17 amino acids. In germline, CDR1 is LGHNA, CDR2 YSLEER. The gene calls are TRBV4-3 and TRBJ2-1, with 7 bases lining up with TRBD2. Material: PBMCs. The sequence was obtained from a man between 25 and 39 years old in good health and CMV-seronegative. The CDR3 bases are TGCGCCAGCAGCCAAGATTGGGGGGGAGAGGTCTACAATGAGCAGTTCTTC. Protein: CASSQDWGGEVYNEQFF.